The 32 T cell receptor beta chains below were found in one sample sequenced in a study of shared clonotypes between healthy human individuals (dated by TCRdb to about 2020). Libraries were made using the immunoSEQ multiplex PCR assay. TCRdb obtained this table from immuneACCESS and retained in-frame rearrangements with V and J assigned. These tables miss some clones; where compared with another copy, unresolved V genes account for less than half of the shortfall, and the remainder is unexplained. This sample gives 950,000 to 1,100,000 clones in total; about 76% of them show up just once. Approximately 1.5% of the sample is taken by the ten largest. Sequences were obtained from memory CD4+ T cells sorted from blood. What the cell subset or site label conveys for this sample: CD45RA-negative fraction. The origin of the receptors is a young man in good health.

With regard to this clone: The identical CDR3 is also encoded by other nucleotide sequences in the sample. The rearrangement joins TRBV27 to TRBJ2-2; D may be TRBD2 (6 bases). The CDR3 extends over 14 amino acids. Germline V gene sequence: CDR1 MNHEY, CDR2 SMNVEV (reference sequence). V gave up 4 bases and J gave up 1 base, with 7 bases separating them. CDR3 sequence: CASSWRGNTGELFF. CDR3 nucleotide sequence: TGTGCCAGCAGTTGGCGGGGGAACACCGGGGAGCTGTTTTTT.

The chain links TRBV18 to TRBJ2-2; D not resolved. The germline V and J ends were trimmed by 1 base and 5 bases, with 11 bases remaining between them. Germline V CDR1 and CDR2: KGHSH, LQKENI. This CDR3 is built from 15 residues. The chain's CDR3 is CASSPQVLGTGELFF. The CDR3, as DNA: TGTGCCAGCTCACCACAGGTCTTGGGAACCGGGGAGCTGTTTTTT.

V gene TRBV15 combines with J gene TRBJ1-5; 9 nucleotides align to TRBD1. Trimming took 3 bases from V and 2 from J; bases not matched to a gene: 5. Germline V gene data show CDR1 as LNHNV and CDR2 as YYDKDF (reference sequence). This CDR3 spans 16 amino acids. The CDR3: CATSSRDRAGNQPQHF. The CDR3 nucleotides are TGTGCCACCAGCAGCCGGGACAGGGCCGGCAATCAGCCCCAGCATTTT. Full variable domain (remainder filled in from reference TRBV15 and TRBJ1-5): DAMVIQNPRYQVTQFGKPVTLSCSQTLNHNVMYWYQQKSSQAPKLLFHYYDKDFNNEADTPDNFQSRRPNTSFCFLDIRSPGLGDTAMYLCATSSRDRAGNQPQHFGDGTRLSIL.

The chain employs TRBV4-1 and TRBJ2-1; TRBD2 matches at 12 bases. CDR3 size: 15 residues. Per germline, CDR1 MGHRA and CDR2 YSYEKL. With V trimmed by 3 bases and J by 8 bases, 5 bases remained unmatched. For the CDR3, the DNA is TGCGCCAGCAGCCAGCTAGCGGGGGGGCCCCATGAGCAGTTCTTC. Its translation: CASSQLAGGPHEQFF.

This chain connects TRBV5-4 to TRBJ2-2; possible D gene TRBD2, 7 bases. Germline values: CDR1 SGHNT, CDR2 YYREEE (reference sequence). CDR3 length equals 16 residues. V was cut by 9 bases and J by 5 bases, with 23 bases left in between. CDR3 loop: CAISLRGGASTGELFF. The CDR3 DNA is TGTGCCATCAGTCTCCGAGGGGGGGCGAGTACCGGGGAGCTGTTTTTT.

This clone was seen ten or more times. The CDR3 DNA is TGTGCCAGCAGTTTAAACTCGAGGGGCGGGAATTCACCCCTCCACTTT. Residues: CASSLNSRGGNSPLHF. V usage is TRBV28 and J usage is TRBJ1-6, with D possibly TRBD1 on 5 matching bases. The CDR3 consists of 16 residues. Deletions cut 2 bases from V and 7 bases from J, with 15 bases between. The germline V gene encodes CDR1 MDHEN and CDR2 SYDVKM.

This clone was found a few times. The chain recombines TRBV9 with TRBJ1-6; 8 bases are a match to TRBD1. Germline V gives CDR1 SGDLS, CDR2 YYNGEE. V shed 4 bases, J shed 10 bases, and the junction held 7 bases outside the gene matches. The CDR3 runs 14 residues. CDR3 coding DNA: TGTGCCAGCAGCAGCACAGGGGGGGACTCACCCCTCCACTTT. Translated: CASSSTGGDSPLHF.

J is TRBJ1-6 and V is TRBV5-6; D is undetermined. The CDR3 contains 14 residues. V shed 0 bases and J shed 8 bases, with 9 bases lying between them. CDR1 and CDR2 (germline): SGHDT, YYEEEE. The CDR3 bases are TGTGCCAGCAGCTTGGATGCACTCCATTCACCCCTCCACTTT. Translating it yields CASSLDALHSPLHF.

This clone has a handful of counts. This chain links TRBV4-2 with TRBJ2-4, with TRBD2 matching 12 bases. The CDR3 has 15 amino acids. Trimming cost V 2 bases and J 5 bases; bases outside gene matches: 1. Per the germline V gene, CDR1 is LGHNA and CDR2 is YNFKEQ. The CDR3 is CASSQSSGRENIQYF. CDR3 bases: TGTGCCAGCAGCCAATCTAGCGGGAGGGAAAACATTCAGTACTTC.

Regarding this clone: The identical CDR3 is also encoded by other nucleotide sequences in the sample. The chain recombines TRBV6-5 with TRBJ2-5; D is undetermined. CDR3 length: 11 amino acids. CDR1 is MNHEY and CDR2 is SVGAGI in the germline V gene. V was shortened by 6 bases and J by 5 bases, with 7 bases between the two germline ends. The CDR3 loop is CASSRGETQYF. DNA for the CDR3: TGTGCCAGCAGCCGTGGGGAGACCCAGTACTTC.

This clone was counted a few times. V is TRBV11-2 and J is TRBJ2-7, with a weak D call TRBD1 (5 bases). Trimming shortened V by 4 bases and J by 2 bases, and 9 bases separated the two germline ends. In germline, CDR1 is SGHAT, CDR2 FQNNGV. The CDR3 length is 13 residues. For the CDR3, the DNA is TGTGCCAGCAGCTGGATGGGGCCCTACGAGCAGTACTTC. This codes for CASSWMGPYEQYF. Full variable domain (missing parts from reference TRBV11-2 and TRBJ2-7): EAGVAQSPRYKIIEKRQSVAFWCNPISGHATLYWYQQILGQGPKLLIQFQNNGVVDDSQLPKDRFSAERLKGVDSTLKIQPAKLEDSAVYLCASSWMGPYEQYFGPGTRLTVT.

The chain combines TRBV18 with TRBJ2-7, with 10 bases fitting TRBD2. Germline CDR1 and CDR2: KGHSH and LQKENI. CDR3 length: 19 residues. After removal of 0 bases from V and 0 bases from J, the junction contained 11 bases not matched to a gene. The CDR3, as DNA: TGTGCCAGCTCACCACCGTACAGCGGGAGGGGAGGGGACTCCTACGAGCAGTACTTC. This sequence encodes CASSPPYSGRGGDSYEQYF.

The J gene is TRBJ2-3, the V gene TRBV15, with D possibly TRBD1 on 5 matching bases. CDR1 LNHNV and CDR2 YYDKDF come from the germline V gene (reference sequence). V was trimmed by 3 bases and J by 5 bases, leaving 15 bases between them. The CDR3 has 15 residues. The DNA of the CDR3 is TGTGCCACCAGCAGCCCGGCAGGGTGGGAAGATACGCAGTATTTT. The encoded protein is CATSSPAGWEDTQYF.

This clone has a single count. This chain links TRBV12-5 with TRBJ2-5; TRBD2 matches 7 bases. V lost 0 bases to trimming and J lost 2 bases; unmatched junction nucleotides: 9. CDR3 length equals 17 residues. Germline lookup yields CDR1 LGHNT and CDR2 FRNRAP. The CDR3 loop is CASGLVLGREIQETQYF. The CDR3 DNA reads as TGTGCTAGTGGTTTGGTATTGGGGCGGGAGATACAAGAGACCCAGTACTTC.

The rearrangement uses TRBV5-4 and TRBJ2-2; D remains unclear. Germline values: CDR1 SGHNT, CDR2 YYREEE (reference sequence). The V gene lost 4 bases and the J gene lost 5 bases, with 9 bases spanning the gap. CDR3 length: 13 amino acids. In DNA form, the CDR3 reads TGTGCCAGCAGCCGGTCGAGGACCGGGGAGCTGTTTTTT. Protein: CASSRSRTGELFF.

The chain employs TRBV6-6 and TRBJ1-2, with 8 bases fitting TRBD1. Per the germline V gene, CDR1 is MNHNY and CDR2 is SVGAGI (reference sequence). The ends lost 5 bases at V and 6 bases at J; junction bases unmatched: 5. The CDR3 is made up of 13 amino acids. Here the CDR3 reads CASSDTGGDGYTF. CDR3 nucleotides: TGTGCCAGCAGTGACACAGGGGGAGATGGCTACACCTTC.

Concerning this clone itself: The sample holds other DNA sequences that translate to the same CDR3. The chain joins TRBV2 to TRBJ2-5, with a weak D call TRBD2 (5 bases). Germline-derived CDR1 and CDR2 are SNHLY and FYNNEI. The CDR3 consists of 13 residues. V was trimmed by 6 bases and J by 3 bases, leaving 11 bases between them. DNA for the CDR3: TGTGCCAGCAGGGTTACTAGAGAAGAGACCCAGTACTTC. It encodes CASRVTREETQYF.

This clone appeared once. The chain combines TRBV27 with TRBJ1-2; maybe TRBD1 (5 bases). Germline assignment: CDR1 MNHEY and CDR2 SMNVEV (reference sequence). The CDR3 consists of 13 residues. V was shortened by 3 bases and J by 7 bases, with 12 bases between the two germline ends. The CDR3 here is CASSLGVGGGYTF. The CDR3, as DNA: TGTGCCAGCAGTTTGGGGGTCGGCGGTGGCTACACCTTC.

The gene calls are TRBV7-2 and TRBJ1-6, with D perhaps TRBD1 (5 bases). The V end lost 8 bases, the J end lost 5 bases, and 10 bases lay between the germline ends. This CDR3 has 13 residues. Germline CDR1 SGHTA, CDR2 FQGNSA. The chain's CDR3 is CASHDRNNSPLHF. CDR3 nucleotide sequence: TGTGCCAGCCATGACAGAAATAATTCACCCCTCCACTTT.

J is TRBJ1-2 and V is TRBV9; no firm D call. This CDR3 spans 12 amino acids. Trimming cost V 0 bases and J 5 bases, with 5 bases left between them. The germline gives CDR1 SGDLS, CDR2 YYNGEE. CDR3 sequence: CASSVGPYGYTF. The CDR3 bases are TGTGCCAGCAGCGTAGGCCCGTATGGCTACACCTTC.

For this clone: The same CDR3 also results from other DNA sequences found in this sample. The CDR3 spells CASSLAGAGVSYEQYF. The CDR3, as DNA: TGTGCCAGCAGCTTGGCGGGAGCGGGCGTCTCCTACGAGCAGTACTTC. J is TRBJ2-7 and V is TRBV5-4, with D possibly being TRBD2 (6 bases). Germline loops: CDR1 SGHNT, CDR2 YYREEE (reference sequence). The germline V and J ends were trimmed by 0 bases and 0 bases, with 13 bases remaining between them. The CDR3 is 16 residues long. The entire variable domain, with the rest obtained from reference TRBV5-4 and TRBJ2-7, is as follows: ETGVTQSPTHLIKTRGQQVTLRCSSQSGHNTVSWYQQALGQGPQFIFQYYREEENGRGNFPPRFSGLQFPNYSSELNVNALELDDSALYLCASSLAGAGVSYEQYFGPGTRLTVT.

This clone appeared a single time. The chain has TRBV6-5 and TRBJ2-5; 9 bases map to TRBD1. V lost 6 bases and J lost 4; bases outside the gene matches: 6. CDR1 and CDR2 (germline): MNHEY, SVGAGI. The CDR3 is made up of 14 amino acids. CDR3 coding DNA: TGTGCCAGCAGGGGACAGGGCACAAGAGAGACCCAGTACTTC. This codes for CASRGQGTRETQYF.

The rearrangement links TRBV5-1 to TRBJ1-2; possible D gene TRBD1, 6 bases. CDR3 length: 14 residues. CDR1 SGHRS and CDR2 YFSETQ come from the germline V gene. The V end was cut by 1 base, the J end by 4 bases, with 11 bases between. CDR3 bases: TGCGCCAGCAGCTTGAGGGACAACCGCTATGGCTACACCTTC. Translating it yields CASSLRDNRYGYTF.

The table lists this clone with a few counts. The chain combines TRBV5-1 with TRBJ2-3; 7 bases are a match to TRBD1. CDR3 size: 14 residues. The V gene's germline CDR1 is SGHRS and CDR2 YFSETQ. The trim removed 10 bases at V and 3 bases at J, leaving 11 bases unmatched. CDR3 loop: CAGSQGLSTDTQYF. CDR3 DNA sequence: TGCGCCGGTTCACAGGGGTTAAGTACAGATACGCAGTATTTT.

V usage is TRBV6-5 and J usage is TRBJ1-2; no firm D call. V was cut by 0 bases and J by 2 bases, with 10 bases left in between. Germline V CDR1 and CDR2: MNHEY, SVGAGI. The CDR3 has 15 residues. The DNA for the CDR3 is TGTGCCAGCAGTTACTCTGGCGGCCCCAACTATGGCTACACCTTC. Translation gives CASSYSGGPNYGYTF.

The chain employs TRBV19 and TRBJ1-5; tentative D call: TRBD1 (5 bases). The ends were cut back, 5 bases at V and 5 bases at J, with 16 bases in the middle. This CDR3 has 15 amino acids. Germline lookup yields CDR1 LNHDA and CDR2 SQIVND (reference sequence). CDR3 residues: CASSAQGLIDQPQHF. In nucleotides, the CDR3 is TGTGCCAGTAGTGCCCAGGGTTTGATCGATCAGCCCCAGCATTTT.

The V call is TRBV6-1, the J call TRBJ1-1; D not resolved. This CDR3 spans 13 amino acids. Germline lookup yields CDR1 MNHNS and CDR2 SASEGT. Deletions cut 3 bases from V and 6 bases from J, with 11 bases between. As DNA, the CDR3 is TGTGCCAGCAGTGATGTGGGGAAAGCTGAAGCTTTCTTT. It is translated as CASSDVGKAEAFF.

The chain joins TRBV19 to TRBJ1-1; D uncertain. V was clipped by 4 bases and J by 0 bases, with 9 bases between them. This CDR3 is built from 14 residues. Germline V gene sequence: CDR1 LNHDA, CDR2 SQIVND (reference sequence). Here the CDR3 DNA reads TGTGCCAGTAGTACTCCAAGGATGAACACTGAAGCTTTCTTT. It encodes CASSTPRMNTEAFF.

The V gene is TRBV5-6, the J gene TRBJ2-2; 9 bases are shared with TRBD2. Germline CDR1 and CDR2: SGHDT and YYEEEE. The CDR3 has 17 amino acids. Germline trimming cut 2 bases from V and 4 bases from J; bases unmatched to any gene: 9. CDR3 in DNA: TGTGCCAGCAGCTTTGATGCGGGGGGGCCCTCCACCGGGGAGCTGTTTTTT. Protein product: CASSFDAGGPSTGELFF.

This chain connects TRBV5-1 to TRBJ1-6; 9 bases match TRBD1. CDR1 and CDR2 (germline): SGHRS, YFSETQ. Trimming cost V 5 bases and J 9 bases; bases outside gene matches: 6. CDR3 length: 14 amino acids. The CDR3 protein is CASRDGTGISPLHF. CDR3 bases: TGCGCCAGCAGAGACGGGACAGGGATTTCACCCCTCCACTTT.

The chain recombines TRBV5-5 with TRBJ1-6; tentative D call: TRBD1 (5 bases). The germline V and J ends were trimmed by 4 bases and 7 bases, with 12 bases remaining between them. Germline-derived CDR1 and CDR2 are SGHKS and YYEKEE (reference sequence). This CDR3 is 14 amino acids long. The CDR3 loop is CASSARQNNSPLHF. The DNA for the CDR3 is TGTGCCAGCAGCGCCCGACAGAACAATTCACCCCTCCACTTT.

In regard to this clone: This sample includes further DNA sequences coding for the same CDR3. The V call is TRBV29-1, the J call TRBJ2-5, with 8 bases matching TRBD2. This CDR3 region has 14 residues. Germline CDR1 is SQVTM and CDR2 is ANQGSEA. V gave up 8 bases and J gave up 4 bases; unmatched junction bases: 12. CDR3 in amino acids: CSFGTSGRGETQYF. The CDR3 nucleotides are TGCAGCTTCGGGACTAGTGGGAGAGGAGAGACCCAGTACTTC.